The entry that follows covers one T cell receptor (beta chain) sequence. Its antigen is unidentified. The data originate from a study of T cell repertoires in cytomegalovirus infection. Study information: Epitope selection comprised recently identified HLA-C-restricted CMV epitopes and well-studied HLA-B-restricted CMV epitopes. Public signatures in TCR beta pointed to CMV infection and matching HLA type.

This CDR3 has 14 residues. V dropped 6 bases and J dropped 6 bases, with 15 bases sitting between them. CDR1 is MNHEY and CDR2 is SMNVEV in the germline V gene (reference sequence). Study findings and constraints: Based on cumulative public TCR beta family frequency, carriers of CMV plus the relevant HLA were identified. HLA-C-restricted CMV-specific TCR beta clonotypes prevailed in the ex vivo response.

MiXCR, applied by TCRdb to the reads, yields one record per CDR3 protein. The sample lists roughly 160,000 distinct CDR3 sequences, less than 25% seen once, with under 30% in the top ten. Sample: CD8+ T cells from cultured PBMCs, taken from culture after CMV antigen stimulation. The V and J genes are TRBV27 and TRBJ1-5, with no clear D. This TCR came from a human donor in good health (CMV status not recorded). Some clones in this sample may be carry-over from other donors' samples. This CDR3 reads CASSSSVRGQPQHF. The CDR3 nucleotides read TGTGCCAGCAGCTCGTCCGTTCGGGGTCAGCCCCAGCATTTT.